These 17 T cell receptor beta chains share one sample of origin, sequenced in a study of beta chain features in type 1 diabetes. The sequenced template was cDNA made from the entire isolated RNA. Profiling relied on immunoSEQ multiplex PCR, and the TCRdb table lists in-frame clones only, not all of them. Of 130,000 or so clones listed, approximately 9.2% are singletons. Sequencing was performed on central memory CD4+ T cells from blood. These receptors originate from a man aged 18 to 29 in good health.

In its sample, this clone was seen a few times. The genes are TRBV7-2 and TRBJ2-5, with a tentative D call TRBD2 (5 bases). Germline CDR1 is SGHTA and CDR2 is FQGNSA. V was cut by 1 base and J by 5 bases, with 11 bases left in between. The CDR3 is 14 amino acids. This CDR3 reads CASSLGLARETQYF. DNA for the CDR3: TGTGCCAGCAGCTTAGGGCTAGCTCGCGAGACCCAGTACTTC.

This clone was found a few times. V usage is TRBV6-1 and J usage is TRBJ2-2; perhaps TRBD1 as D (5 bases). This CDR3 has 15 amino acids. Germline V gene sequence: CDR1 MNHNS, CDR2 SASEGT. V gave up 4 bases and J gave up 6 bases, with 15 bases separating them. The DNA of the CDR3 is TGTGCCAGCAGTGTAGTCAGTTCAGGGTCCGGGGAGCTGTTTTTT. It is translated as CASSVVSSGSGELFF.

The genes are TRBV4-3 and TRBJ1-6; D possibly corresponds to TRBD1 (5 bases). V lost 5 bases and J 10 bases, leaving 18 bases between the germline ends. This CDR3 comprises 15 residues. Germline CDR1 reads LGHNA; CDR2 reads YSLEER. As DNA, the CDR3 is TGCGCCAGCAGCGATTCTTGGGCAGGGCGGTCACCCCTCCACTTT. Protein product: CASSDSWAGRSPLHF.

The genes are TRBV5-1 and TRBJ2-4; a possible D gene is TRBD2 (6 bases). The CDR3 has 13 residues. V lost 0 bases, J lost 10 bases, and 11 bases lay in between. The germline gives CDR1 SGHRS, CDR2 YFSETQ. The CDR3 loop reads CASSLAGGEIQYF. DNA for the CDR3: TGCGCCAGCAGCTTGGCCGGCGGGGAGATTCAGTACTTC.

This chain links TRBV6-5 with TRBJ2-1, with a weak D call TRBD1 (6 bases). This CDR3 has 13 amino acids. Trimming shortened V by 6 bases and J by 8 bases, and 14 bases separated the two germline ends. CDR1 and CDR2 from the germline V gene are MNHEY and SVGAGI. Written as DNA, the CDR3 is TGTGCCAGCAGCCACCTCGAGGGGGATGAGCAGTTCTTC. As protein: CASSHLEGDEQFF.

This clone has a handful of counts. This chain uses TRBV13 with TRBJ1-6; a possible D gene is TRBD1 (6 bases). V shed 6 bases and J shed 9 bases, with 18 bases lying between them. The CDR3 length is 15 residues. Germline CDR1 PRHDT, CDR2 FYEKMQ (reference sequence). The CDR3 spells CASRQGGGAGSPLHF. The CDR3 nucleotides are TGTGCCAGCAGGCAAGGGGGGGGCGCGGGTTCACCCCTCCACTTT.

In its sample, this clone was seen a few times. The junction shows a germline mismatch at one end, possibly a read error. The gene calls are TRBV11-2 and TRBJ1-2, with TRBD1 as a possible D gene (5 bases). The length of the CDR3 is 12 residues. CDR1 and CDR2 (germline): SGHAT, FQNNGV. CDR3 region: CASSPGGGLNLF. CDR3 in DNA: TGTGCCAGCAGCCCGGGGGGTGGGTTAAACCTCTTC.

This clone has only a few counts. The gene calls are TRBV11-2 and TRBJ1-2, with 7 bases aligning to TRBD1. This CDR3 has 15 amino acids. The germline CDR1 and CDR2 sequences are SGHAT and FQNNGV. J gave up 4 bases and V 4 bases, and 9 bases lay outside the gene matches. The chain's CDR3 is CASSSDQWDSYGYTF. The CDR3 region has the DNA TGTGCCAGCAGCTCAGACCAATGGGACAGCTATGGCTACACCTTC.

The chain uses TRBV2 and TRBJ2-3, with TRBD2 matching 8 bases. The CDR3 totals 16 residues. In germline, CDR1 is SNHLY, CDR2 FYNNEI. The V segment lost 6 bases and the J segment 2 bases; nucleotides outside the gene matches: 10. CDR3 region: CASRLGVAGFTDTQYF. The DNA for the CDR3 is TGTGCCAGCAGGCTCGGGGTAGCGGGGTTCACAGATACGCAGTATTTT.

The V and J genes are TRBV6-6 and TRBJ1-5, with D maybe TRBD1 (6 bases). V was pared by 4 bases and J by 1 base, with 11 bases between. The CDR3 consists of 15 residues. CDR1 is MNHNY, CDR2 SVGAGI, per germline (reference sequence). The DNA for the CDR3 is TGTGCCAGCAGTTCCCTTGGACAGAGCAATCAGCCCCAGCATTTT. This sequence encodes CASSSLGQSNQPQHF.

The gene calls are TRBV18 and TRBJ2-7, with D possibly TRBD1 on 6 matching bases. The CDR3 contains 15 residues. V was clipped by 3 bases and J by 0 bases, with 12 bases between them. Per germline, CDR1 KGHSH and CDR2 LQKENI. The CDR3 DNA is TGTGCCAGCTCACCCTACCGGGACAACTCCTACGAGCAGTACTTC. This encodes CASSPYRDNSYEQYF.

The V call is TRBV6-1, the J call TRBJ2-2, with unresolved D. CDR1 is MNHNS, CDR2 SASEGT, per germline. V lost 2 bases to trimming and J lost 4 bases, with 5 bases between them. The CDR3 consists of 13 residues. CDR3 region: CASSELITGELFF. CDR3 sequence (DNA): TGTGCCAGCAGTGAACTTATCACCGGGGAGCTGTTTTTT.

The J gene is TRBJ2-3, the V gene TRBV18, with 9 bases matching TRBD2. Germline values: CDR1 KGHSH, CDR2 LQKENI. The CDR3 has 15 amino acids. The J segment lost 3 bases and the V segment lost 3 bases, leaving 4 bases of the junction unmatched. The CDR3 sequence: CASSPTSGRTDTQYF. The CDR3 region has the DNA TGTGCCAGCTCACCGACTAGCGGACGAACAGATACGCAGTATTTT.

This clone has only a few counts. The chain combines TRBV6-5 with TRBJ1-2, with D possibly matching TRBD1 (6 bases). CDR1 MNHEY and CDR2 SVGAGI come from the germline V gene. Between the trimmed V and J ends, which lost 2 bases and 5 bases, there was a span of 12 bases. The CDR3 runs to 14 residues. The CDR3, as DNA: TGTGCCAGCAGTTACAGGGGGACGAAGTATGGCTACACCTTC. It specifies CASSYRGTKYGYTF.

This clone was detected only a few times. This sequence joins TRBV6-1 and TRBJ2-5; D is perhaps TRBD2 (6 bases). Trimming removed 6 bases at V and 0 bases at J, with 11 bases between. CDR1 is MNHNS and CDR2 is SASEGT in the germline V gene. The CDR3 consists of 14 residues. The chain's CDR3 is CASRPAGNQETQYF. CDR3 sequence (DNA): TGTGCCAGCAGACCCGCGGGGAACCAAGAGACCCAGTACTTC.

The chain has TRBV11-2 and TRBJ2-5; tentatively, D is TRBD2 (6 bases). The germline gives CDR1 SGHAT, CDR2 FQNNGV. V was clipped by 3 bases and J by 2 bases, with 7 bases between them. CDR3 length equals 13 residues. The CDR3 nucleotides are TGTGCCAGCAGCTTCGGACTACAAGAGACCCAGTACTTC. This codes for CASSFGLQETQYF. The variable domain in full, with the rest retrieved from reference TRBV11-2 and TRBJ2-5, is EAGVAQSPRYKIIEKRQSVAFWCNPISGHATLYWYQQILGQGPKLLIQFQNNGVVDDSQLPKDRFSAERLKGVDSTLKIQPAKLEDSAVYLCASSFGLQETQYFGPGTRLLVL.

Only a few counts were recorded for this clone. This sequence joins TRBV4-2 and TRBJ2-5, with 9 bases lining up with TRBD2. Germline assignment: CDR1 LGHNA and CDR2 YNFKEQ. CDR3 length: 15 amino acids. The ends lost 5 bases at V and 5 bases at J; junction bases unmatched: 9. The CDR3 region is CASSWAGGRQETQYF. The DNA for the CDR3 is TGTGCCAGCAGCTGGGCGGGGGGGCGGCAGGAGACCCAGTACTTC.